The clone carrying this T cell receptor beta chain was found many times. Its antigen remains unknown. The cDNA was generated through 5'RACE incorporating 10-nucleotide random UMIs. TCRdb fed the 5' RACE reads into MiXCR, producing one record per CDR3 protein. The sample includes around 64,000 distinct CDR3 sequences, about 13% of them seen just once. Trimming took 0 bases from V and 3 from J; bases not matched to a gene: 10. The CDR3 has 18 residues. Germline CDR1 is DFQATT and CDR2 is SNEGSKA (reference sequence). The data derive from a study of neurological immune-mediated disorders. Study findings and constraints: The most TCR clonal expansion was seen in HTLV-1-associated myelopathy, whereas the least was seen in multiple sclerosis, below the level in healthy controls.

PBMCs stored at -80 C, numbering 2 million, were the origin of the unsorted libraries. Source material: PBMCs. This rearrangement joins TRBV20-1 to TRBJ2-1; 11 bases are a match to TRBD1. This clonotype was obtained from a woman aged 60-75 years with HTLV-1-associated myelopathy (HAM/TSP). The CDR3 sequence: CSARDIHSGTGGYNEQFF. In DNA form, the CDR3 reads TGCAGTGCTAGAGATATACATTCCGGGACAGGGGGCTACAATGAGCAGTTCTTC.